The 21 T cell receptor beta chains below all came from one sample that was sequenced in a study of Ad26.COV2.S vaccination and SARS-CoV-2 variants (dated by TCRdb to about 2021). Read against the paper, the sample's treatment or condition label means: about 20 received Ad26.COV2.S at low or high dose, single or two shots; several received placebo; per-sample allocation not given. For vaccine and placebo recipients, the sequenced repertoires came from samples collected on day 63 after the first injection. The method behind the library was the immunoSEQ multiplex PCR assay. Entries here come from immuneACCESS through TCRdb and include only in-frame sequences with V and J called. Some clones fail to appear in such tables; in the studies checked, an unresolved V gene covers under half of the shortfall, and the cause of the remainder is unknown. The sample records fewer than 500,000 clones, roughly nine tenths of which are singletons. The ten largest clonotypes hold about 2.5% of the sample.

The source was peripheral blood, collected in a trial of Ad26.COV2.S vaccine versus placebo. These receptors all stem from a person between 18 and 60 years old who received the Ad26.COV2.S COVID-19 vaccine or a placebo.

The rearrangement links TRBV6-2 or TRBV6-3 to TRBJ1-2; D unresolved. Germline V gene sequence: CDR1 MNHEY, CDR2 SVGEGT. There are 13 residues in the CDR3. Trimming removed 2 bases at V and 2 bases at J, with 6 bases between. The CDR3 DNA reads TGTGCCAGCAGTTACGGGCACAACTATGGCTACACCTTC. This gives the protein CASSYGHNYGYTF.

This sequence joins TRBV27 and TRBJ1-2, with D possibly TRBD1 on 5 matching bases. Per the germline V gene, CDR1 is MNHEY and CDR2 is SMNVEV (reference sequence). CDR3 length: 15 residues. V gave up 6 bases and J gave up 0 bases, with 14 bases separating them. Here the CDR3 DNA reads TGTGCCAGCAGACCGGACCGGGGCTCTAACTATGGCTACACCTTC. Its translation: CASRPDRGSNYGYTF.

The DNA of the CDR3 is TGTGCCAGCTCACCCTTAAACCCTTCCCGGGGCACTGAAGCTTTCTTT. This encodes CASSPLNPSRGTEAFF. V is TRBV18 and J is TRBJ1-1, with unresolved D. The CDR3 is 16 amino acids. CDR1 is KGHSH, CDR2 LQKENI, per germline. Trimming stripped 3 bases from V and 4 bases from J, with 18 bases between. The full variable domain, completed using reference TRBV18 and TRBJ1-1, is NAGVMQNPRHLVRRRGQEARLRCSPMKGHSHVYWYRQLPEEGLKFMVYLQKENIIDESGMPKERFSAEFPKEGPSILRIQQVVRGDSAAYFCASSPLNPSRGTEAFFGQGTRLTVV.

V is TRBV19 and J is TRBJ2-5; D ambiguous. This CDR3 is 13 amino acids long. Germline CDR1 reads LNHDA; CDR2 reads SQIVND (reference sequence). V was clipped by 2 bases and J by 5 bases, with 9 bases between them. CDR3 nucleotides: TGTGCCAGTAGTATAACGCTGATCGAGACCCAGTACTTC. Translation: CASSITLIETQYF. Full variable domain (missing parts from reference TRBV19 and TRBJ2-5): DGGITQSPKYLFRKEGQNVTLSCEQNLNHDAMYWYRQDPGQGLRLIYYSQIVNDFQKGDIAEGYSVSREKKESFPLTVTSAQKNPTAFYLCASSITLIETQYFGPGTRLLVL.

The sample holds a few counts of this clone. The chain uses TRBV9 and TRBJ1-1; D remains unclear. The CDR3 sequence is 13 residues long. V was shortened by 0 bases and J by 0 bases, with 3 bases between the two germline ends. CDR1 is SGDLS and CDR2 is YYNGEE in the germline V gene. This CDR3 is CASSVGMNTEAFF. The CDR3 DNA reads as TGTGCCAGCAGCGTAGGGATGAACACTGAAGCTTTCTTT.

This chain uses TRBV13 with TRBJ2-2; D ambiguous. V was trimmed by 4 bases and J by 6 bases, leaving 6 bases between them. CDR3 size: 12 residues. Per germline, CDR1 PRHDT and CDR2 FYEKMQ (reference sequence). CDR3 loop: CASSYTSGELFF. The CDR3 DNA follows: TGTGCCAGCAGCTACACATCCGGGGAGCTGTTTTTT.

The sample holds one count of this clone. The chain combines TRBV12-1 with TRBJ2-2; no check of the table's D call, TRBD2, against the DNA was made. TRBV12-1 is a pseudogene locus. The CDR3 has 14 amino acids. CDR3 DNA: TGTGCCAGCAGCTTTAGTTCGACGGCCGGGGAACTGTTTTTT. This encodes CASSFSSTAGELFF.

The J gene is TRBJ1-2, the V gene TRBV5-5, with TRBD1 matching 8 bases. The CDR3 contains 16 residues. The trim removed 0 bases at V and 4 bases at J, leaving 8 bases unmatched. The germline CDR1 and CDR2 sequences are SGHKS and YYEKEE (reference sequence). The CDR3 nucleotides are TGTGCCAGCAGCTTGGGGCGGACAGGGCCCCTCTATGGCTACACCTTC. This encodes CASSLGRTGPLYGYTF.

The rearrangement uses TRBV27 and TRBJ1-2, with D possibly TRBD1 on 6 matching bases. Germline CDR1 MNHEY, CDR2 SMNVEV (reference sequence). The CDR3 has 15 residues. Between the trimmed V and J ends, which lost 8 bases and 8 bases, there was a span of 24 bases. This CDR3 is CASSVFMSGAEGYTF. In nucleotides, the CDR3 is TGTGCCAGCTCTGTCTTCATGTCGGGGGCTGAAGGCTACACCTTC.

The V and J genes are TRBV5-8 and TRBJ2-3; D unresolved. Per the germline V gene, CDR1 is SGHTS and CDR2 is YDEGEE. V shed 4 bases and J shed 10 bases, with 13 bases lying between them. This CDR3 comprises 12 residues. The CDR3 coding sequence is TGTGCCAGCAGCCCTCACCGGGTTCCGCAGTATTTT. It translates to CASSPHRVPQYF.

The chain uses TRBV6-2 or TRBV6-3 and TRBJ2-1; no clear D. The CDR3 is 14 residues long. From germline, CDR1 is MNHEY and CDR2 SVGEGT. Trimming cost V 5 bases and J 5 bases, with 13 bases left between them. CDR3 amino acids: CASSRTDRHNEQFF. The CDR3 DNA follows: TGTGCCAGCAGTCGCACGGACCGCCACAATGAGCAGTTCTTC.

The rearrangement links TRBV6-2 or TRBV6-3 to TRBJ1-6, with no clear D. Germline CDR1 MNHEY, CDR2 SVGEGT. The CDR3 contains 14 residues. The V end lost 2 bases, the J end lost 12 bases, and 14 bases lay between the germline ends. CDR3 in amino acids: CASSYATFRRPLHF. CDR3 sequence (DNA): TGTGCCAGCAGTTACGCGACCTTTCGGCGACCCCTCCACTTT.

The rearrangement uses TRBV2 and TRBJ1-4, with 9 bases lining up with TRBD1. With V trimmed by 5 bases and J by 6 bases, 4 bases remained unmatched. Germline V gives CDR1 SNHLY, CDR2 FYNNEI. This CDR3 is built from 14 residues. The CDR3 DNA reads as TGTGCCAGCAGTTCTGACAGGGGGGATGAAAAACTGTTTTTT. Its protein product is CASSSDRGDEKLFF. Drawing the rest from reference TRBV2 and TRBJ1-4, the complete variable domain is EPEVTQTPSHQVTQMGQEVILRCVPISNHLYFYWYRQILGQKVEFLVSFYNNEISEKSEIFDDQFSVERPDGSNFTLKIRSTKLEDSAMYFCASSSDRGDEKLFFGSGTQLSVL.

V gene TRBV9 combines with J gene TRBJ1-4; D is unresolved. Germline assignment: CDR1 SGDLS and CDR2 YYNGEE. The V end lost 4 bases, the J end lost 8 bases, and 18 bases lay between the germline ends. The CDR3 contains 15 residues. The CDR3: CASSPRSGRGEKLFF. The CDR3 DNA is TGTGCCAGCAGCCCCCGGTCCGGACGGGGAGAAAAACTGTTTTTT.

Regarding this clone: Other DNA sequences in this sample translate to the same CDR3. The chain combines TRBV29-1 with TRBJ2-3; a possible D gene is TRBD1 (6 bases). The CDR3 is 12 amino acids. Germline V gene sequence: CDR1 SQVTM, CDR2 ANQGSEA. V was clipped by 4 bases and J by 6 bases, with 11 bases between them. The CDR3 protein is CSVAGARDTQYF. CDR3 DNA: TGCAGCGTTGCAGGGGCGCGGGATACGCAGTATTTT.

This chain uses TRBV4-2 with TRBJ2-3; no definite D call. Trimming removed 3 bases at V and 5 bases at J, with 12 bases between. This CDR3 comprises 14 residues. The germline V gene encodes CDR1 LGHNA and CDR2 YNFKEQ. The CDR3 sequence is CASSHSVREDTQYF. For the CDR3, the DNA is TGTGCCAGCAGCCATTCAGTTAGGGAAGATACGCAGTATTTT.

CDR3 DNA: TGTGCCAGCAGCCAATGGCAGGGTGGCTACGAGCAGTACTTC. The encoded protein is CASSQWQGGYEQYF. The chain combines TRBV3-1 (or the pseudogene TRBV3-2) with TRBJ2-7, with D maybe TRBD1 (5 bases). CDR1 is LGHDT, CDR2 YNNKEL, per germline (reference sequence). This CDR3 has 14 residues. Trimming shortened V by 2 bases and J by 3 bases, and 11 bases separated the two germline ends.

The chain joins TRBV14 to TRBJ2-7; TRBD1 is a possible D gene (7 bases). CDR1 is SGHDN and CDR2 is FVKESK in the germline V gene. V lost 4 bases and J lost 6, with 31 bases in between. This CDR3 is built from 19 residues. The chain's CDR3 is CASSPYRGPVRGLYCEQYV. CDR3 in DNA: TGTGCCAGCAGCCCATACAGGGGCCCCGTAAGGGGACTCTATTGCGAGCAGTACGTC.

V and J are TRBV6-2 or TRBV6-3 and TRBJ1-4, with D unresolved. V lost 2 bases and J 11 bases, leaving 9 bases between the germline ends. The CDR3 totals 12 residues. Per the germline V gene, CDR1 is MNHEY and CDR2 is SVGEGT. CDR3: CASSYPTVKLFF. The CDR3, as DNA: TGTGCCAGCAGTTACCCGACCGTTAAACTGTTTTTT.

This clone was seen a few times. V usage is TRBV19 and J usage is TRBJ1-3; possibly TRBD1 for D (5 bases). The germline gives CDR1 LNHDA, CDR2 SQIVND (reference sequence). The CDR3 runs to 16 residues. The V gene lost 3 bases and the J gene lost 2 bases, with 14 bases spanning the gap. The CDR3 DNA reads TGTGCCAGTAGTATGGGGGACCACCACACTGGAAACACCATATATTTT. Translated, it gives CASSMGDHHTGNTIYF.

This sequence joins TRBV12-5 and TRBJ2-1; no clear D. Germline V gene lookup returns CDR1 LGHNT and CDR2 FRNRAP. The CDR3 covers 15 residues. The V gene lost 1 base and the J gene lost 6 bases, with 13 bases spanning the gap. The CDR3: CASGLAPLLFNEQFF. The CDR3 DNA reads as TGTGCTAGTGGTTTGGCCCCCTTGTTGTTCAATGAGCAGTTCTTC.